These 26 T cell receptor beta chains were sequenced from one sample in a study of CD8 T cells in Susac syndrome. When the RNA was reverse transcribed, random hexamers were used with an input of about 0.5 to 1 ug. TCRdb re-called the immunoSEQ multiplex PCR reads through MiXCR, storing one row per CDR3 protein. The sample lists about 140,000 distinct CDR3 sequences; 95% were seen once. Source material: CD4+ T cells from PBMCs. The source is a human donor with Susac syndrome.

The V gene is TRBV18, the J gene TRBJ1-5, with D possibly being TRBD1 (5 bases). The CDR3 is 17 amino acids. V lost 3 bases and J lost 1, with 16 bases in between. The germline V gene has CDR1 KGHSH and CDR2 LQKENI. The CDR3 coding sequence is TGTGCCAGCTCACCTCAGGGTCCCATAGGGAGCAATCAGCCCCAGCATTTT. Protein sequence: CASSPQGPIGSNQPQHF.

The CDR3 DNA is TGTGCCAGCAGTGTCACCGGGACAGGCTCCTACAATGAGCAGTTCTTC. It codes for CASSVTGTGSYNEQFF. The V call is TRBV28, the J call TRBJ2-1; the match to TRBD1 covers 8 bases. The J segment lost 0 bases and the V segment lost 5 bases, leaving 6 bases of the junction unmatched. Germline V lookup: CDR1 MDHEN, CDR2 SYDVKM. This CDR3 contains 16 residues. Supplemented by reference TRBV28 and TRBJ2-1, the full variable domain reads DVKVTQSSRYLVKRTGEKVFLECVQDMDHENMFWYRQDPGLGLRLIYFSYDVKMKEKGDIPEGYSVSREKKERFSLILESASTNQTSMYLCASSVTGTGSYNEQFFGPGTRLTVL.

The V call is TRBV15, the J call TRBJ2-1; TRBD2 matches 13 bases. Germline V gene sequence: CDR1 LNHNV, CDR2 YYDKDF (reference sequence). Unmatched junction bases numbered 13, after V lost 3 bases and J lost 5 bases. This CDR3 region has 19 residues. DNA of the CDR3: TGTGCCACCAGCAGCGCTCAAGGGAGACTAGCGGGAGGCGACAATGAGCAGTTCTTC. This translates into CATSSAQGRLAGGDNEQFF. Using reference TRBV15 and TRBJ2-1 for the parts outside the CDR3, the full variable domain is DAMVIQNPRYQVTQFGKPVTLSCSQTLNHNVMYWYQQKSSQAPKLLFHYYDKDFNNEADTPDNFQSRRPNTSFCFLDIRSPGLGDTAMYLCATSSAQGRLAGGDNEQFFGPGTRLTVL.

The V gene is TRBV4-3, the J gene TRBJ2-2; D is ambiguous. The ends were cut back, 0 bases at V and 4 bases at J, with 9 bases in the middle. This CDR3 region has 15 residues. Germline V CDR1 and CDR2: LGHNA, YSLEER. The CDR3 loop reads CASSQDPRITGELFF. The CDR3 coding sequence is TGCGCCAGCAGCCAAGATCCCAGAATCACCGGGGAGCTGTTTTTT.

DNA of the CDR3: TGTGCCAGCAGCCCGCCCGGACTAGCGGGTACTTACAATGAGCAGTTCTTC. Protein sequence: CASSPPGLAGTYNEQFF. The chain links TRBV13 to TRBJ2-1; 11 bases line up with TRBD2. The CDR3 is 17 amino acids. With V trimmed by 5 bases and J by 4 bases, 10 bases remained unmatched. Germline CDR1 PRHDT, CDR2 FYEKMQ (reference sequence).

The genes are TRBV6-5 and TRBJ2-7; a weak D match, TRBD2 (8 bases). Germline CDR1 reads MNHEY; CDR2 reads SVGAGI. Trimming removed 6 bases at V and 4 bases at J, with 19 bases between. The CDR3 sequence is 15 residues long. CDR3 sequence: CASSPAGGQIYEQYF. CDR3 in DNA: TGTGCCAGCAGCCCGGCGGGGGGACAGATATACGAGCAGTACTTC.

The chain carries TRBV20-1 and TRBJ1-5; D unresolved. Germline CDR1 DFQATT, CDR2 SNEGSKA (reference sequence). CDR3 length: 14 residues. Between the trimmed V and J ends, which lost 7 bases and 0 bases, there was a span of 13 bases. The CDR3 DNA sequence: TGCAGTGTTAGGACCAGTAATAGCAATCAGCCCCAGCATTTT. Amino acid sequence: CSVRTSNSNQPQHF.

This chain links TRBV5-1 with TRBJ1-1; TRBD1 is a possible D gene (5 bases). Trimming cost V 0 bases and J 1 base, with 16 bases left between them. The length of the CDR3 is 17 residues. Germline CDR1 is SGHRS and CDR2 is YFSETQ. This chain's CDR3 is CASSLGWGGGGNTEAFF. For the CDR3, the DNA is TGCGCCAGCAGCTTGGGGTGGGGCGGCGGTGGGAACACTGAAGCTTTCTTT.

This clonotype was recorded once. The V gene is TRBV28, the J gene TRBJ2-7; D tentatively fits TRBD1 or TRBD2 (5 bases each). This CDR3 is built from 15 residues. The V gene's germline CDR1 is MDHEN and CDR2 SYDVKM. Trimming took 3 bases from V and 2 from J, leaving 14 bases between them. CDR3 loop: CASSLPGTVAYEQYF. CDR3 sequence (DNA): TGTGCCAGCAGTTTGCCCGGGACGGTAGCCTACGAGCAGTACTTC.

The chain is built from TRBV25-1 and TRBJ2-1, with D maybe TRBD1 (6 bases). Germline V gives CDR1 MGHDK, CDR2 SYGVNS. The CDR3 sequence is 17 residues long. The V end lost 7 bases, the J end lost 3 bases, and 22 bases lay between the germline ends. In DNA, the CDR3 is TGTGCCAGCACTTCAGCAGGGGATCCCCTCAGCTACAATGAGCAGTTCTTC. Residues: CASTSAGDPLSYNEQFF.

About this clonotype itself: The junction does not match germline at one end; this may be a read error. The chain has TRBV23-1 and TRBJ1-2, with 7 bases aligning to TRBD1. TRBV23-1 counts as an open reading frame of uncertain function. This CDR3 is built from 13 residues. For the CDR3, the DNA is TGCGCCAGGAGTCCAAGGGGGCGTTATGGCTACACCTTC. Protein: CARSPRGRYGYTF.

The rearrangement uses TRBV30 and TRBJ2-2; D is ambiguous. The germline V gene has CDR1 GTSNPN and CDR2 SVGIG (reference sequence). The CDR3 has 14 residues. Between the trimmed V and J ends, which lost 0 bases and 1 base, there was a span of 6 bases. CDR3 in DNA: TGTGCCTGGAGTGTAAATATGAACACCGGGGAGCTGTTTTTT. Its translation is CAWSVNMNTGELFF.

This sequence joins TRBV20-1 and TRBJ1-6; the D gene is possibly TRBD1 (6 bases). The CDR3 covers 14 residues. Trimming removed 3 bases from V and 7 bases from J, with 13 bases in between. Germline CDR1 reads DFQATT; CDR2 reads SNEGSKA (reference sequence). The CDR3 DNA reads TGCAGTGCTAGCTCCGGGGGCCCCAATTCACCCCTCCACTTT. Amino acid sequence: CSASSGGPNSPLHF.

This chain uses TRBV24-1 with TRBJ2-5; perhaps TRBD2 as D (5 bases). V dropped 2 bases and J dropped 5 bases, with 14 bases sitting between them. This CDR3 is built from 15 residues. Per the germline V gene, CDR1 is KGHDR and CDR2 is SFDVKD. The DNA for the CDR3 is TGTGCCACCAGTGATTACATCGGGGTCTCGGAGACCCAGTACTTC. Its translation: CATSDYIGVSETQYF.

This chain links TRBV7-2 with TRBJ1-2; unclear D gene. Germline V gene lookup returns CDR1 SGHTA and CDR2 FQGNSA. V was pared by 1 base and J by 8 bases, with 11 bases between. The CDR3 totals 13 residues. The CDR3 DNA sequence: TGTGCCAGCAGCTTAGGGCAGGCTGGCGGCTACACCTTC. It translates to CASSLGQAGGYTF.

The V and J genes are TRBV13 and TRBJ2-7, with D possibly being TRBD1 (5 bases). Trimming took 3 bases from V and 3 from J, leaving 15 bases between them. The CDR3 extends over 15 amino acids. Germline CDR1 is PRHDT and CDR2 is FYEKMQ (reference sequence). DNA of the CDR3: TGTGCCAGCAGCTTGGGCCGCAGGGTCCACTACGAGCAGTACTTC. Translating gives CASSLGRRVHYEQYF.

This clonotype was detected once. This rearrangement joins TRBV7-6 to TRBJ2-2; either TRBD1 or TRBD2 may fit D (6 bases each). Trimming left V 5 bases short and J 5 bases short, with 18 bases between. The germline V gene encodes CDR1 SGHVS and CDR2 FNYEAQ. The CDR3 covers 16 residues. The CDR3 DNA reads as TGTGCCAGCAGCCCAACGTGGGGGCGGGGAACCGGGGAGCTGTTTTTT. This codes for CASSPTWGRGTGELFF. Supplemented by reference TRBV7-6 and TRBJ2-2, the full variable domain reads GAGVSQSPRYKVTKRGQDVALRCDPISGHVSLYWYRQALGQGPEFLTYFNYEAQQDKSGLPNDRFSAERPEGSISTLTIQRTEQRDSAMYRCASSPTWGRGTGELFFGEGSRLTVL.

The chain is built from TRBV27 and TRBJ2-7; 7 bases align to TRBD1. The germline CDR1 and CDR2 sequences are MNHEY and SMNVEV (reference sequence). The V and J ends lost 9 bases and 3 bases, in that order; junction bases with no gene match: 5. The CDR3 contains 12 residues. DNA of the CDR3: TGTGCCAGTAGACAGGGAAACTACGAGCAGTACTTC. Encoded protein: CASRQGNYEQYF.

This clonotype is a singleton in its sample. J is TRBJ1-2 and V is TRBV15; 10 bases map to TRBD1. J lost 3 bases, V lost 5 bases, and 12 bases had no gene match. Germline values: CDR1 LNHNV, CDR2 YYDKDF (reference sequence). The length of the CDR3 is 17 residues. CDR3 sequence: CATSRGQGVTLDYGYTF. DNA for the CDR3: TGTGCCACCAGCCGAGGACAGGGGGTCACCTTGGACTATGGCTACACCTTC.

CDR3 amino acids: CASSLQGGGAFDEQFF. CDR3 bases: TGTGCCAGCAGCTTGCAAGGCGGGGGGGCCTTCGATGAGCAGTTCTTC. The rearrangement links TRBV5-6 to TRBJ2-1, with TRBD2 identical over 9 bases. The trim removed 1 base at V and 8 bases at J, leaving 10 bases unmatched. Germline V gene data show CDR1 as SGHDT and CDR2 as YYEEEE. The CDR3 loop spans 16 amino acids.

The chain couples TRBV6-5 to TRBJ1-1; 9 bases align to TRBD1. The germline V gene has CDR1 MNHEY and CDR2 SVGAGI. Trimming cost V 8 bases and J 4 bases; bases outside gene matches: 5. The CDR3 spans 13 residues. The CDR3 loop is CASRDREVTEAFF. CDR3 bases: TGTGCCAGCCGGGACAGGGAGGTCACTGAAGCTTTCTTT.

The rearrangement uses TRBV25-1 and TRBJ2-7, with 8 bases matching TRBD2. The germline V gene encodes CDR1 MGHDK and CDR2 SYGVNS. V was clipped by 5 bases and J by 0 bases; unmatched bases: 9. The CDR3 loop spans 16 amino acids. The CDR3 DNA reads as TGTGCCAGCAGTAAGGTAGCGGGATCCCTCTCCTACGAGCAGTACTTC. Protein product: CASSKVAGSLSYEQYF.

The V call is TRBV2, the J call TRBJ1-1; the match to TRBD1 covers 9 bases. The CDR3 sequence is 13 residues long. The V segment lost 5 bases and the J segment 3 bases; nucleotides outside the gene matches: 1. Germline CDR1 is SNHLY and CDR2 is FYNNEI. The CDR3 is CASSRQGDTEAFF. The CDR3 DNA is TGTGCCAGCAGTAGACAGGGGGACACTGAAGCTTTCTTT.

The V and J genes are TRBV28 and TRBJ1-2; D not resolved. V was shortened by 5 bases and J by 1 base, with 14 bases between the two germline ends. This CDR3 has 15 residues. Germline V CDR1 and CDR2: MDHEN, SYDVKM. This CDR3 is CASSVGLAINYGYTF. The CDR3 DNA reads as TGTGCCAGCAGTGTTGGTCTGGCCATTAACTATGGCTACACCTTC.

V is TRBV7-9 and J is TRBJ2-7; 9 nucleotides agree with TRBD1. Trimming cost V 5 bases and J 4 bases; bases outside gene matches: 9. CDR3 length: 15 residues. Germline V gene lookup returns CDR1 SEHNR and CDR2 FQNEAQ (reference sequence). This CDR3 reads CASSGPGTGLYEQYF. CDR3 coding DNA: TGTGCCAGCAGCGGGCCCGGGACAGGGCTTTACGAGCAGTACTTC.

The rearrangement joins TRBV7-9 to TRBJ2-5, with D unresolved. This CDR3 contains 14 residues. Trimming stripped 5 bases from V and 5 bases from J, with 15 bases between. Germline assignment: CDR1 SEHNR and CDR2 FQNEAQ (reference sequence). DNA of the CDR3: TGTGCCAGCAGCACCACTCTCCAGCTGGAGACCCAGTACTTC. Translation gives CASSTTLQLETQYF.